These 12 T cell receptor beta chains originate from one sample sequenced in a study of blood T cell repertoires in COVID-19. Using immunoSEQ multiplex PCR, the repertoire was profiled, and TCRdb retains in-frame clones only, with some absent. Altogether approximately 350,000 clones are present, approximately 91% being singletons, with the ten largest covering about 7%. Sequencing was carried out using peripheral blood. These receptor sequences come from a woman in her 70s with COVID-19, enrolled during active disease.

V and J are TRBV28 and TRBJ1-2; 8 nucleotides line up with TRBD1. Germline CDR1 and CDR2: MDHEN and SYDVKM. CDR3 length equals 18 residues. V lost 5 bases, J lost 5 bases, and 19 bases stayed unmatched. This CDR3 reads CASSGPPASGGSGYGYTF. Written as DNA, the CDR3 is TGTGCCAGCAGTGGGCCCCCGGCTTCAGGGGGCTCGGGTTATGGCTACACCTTC.

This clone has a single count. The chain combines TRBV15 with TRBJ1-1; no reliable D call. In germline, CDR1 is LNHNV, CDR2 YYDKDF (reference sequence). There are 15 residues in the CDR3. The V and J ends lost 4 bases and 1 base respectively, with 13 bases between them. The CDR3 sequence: CATSKPTEGNTEAFF. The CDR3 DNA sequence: TGTGCCACCAGCAAACCGACCGAGGGGAACACTGAAGCTTTCTTT.

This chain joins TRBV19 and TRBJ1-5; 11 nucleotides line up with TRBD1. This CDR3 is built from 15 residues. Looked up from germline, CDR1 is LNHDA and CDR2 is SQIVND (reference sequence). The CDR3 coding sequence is TGTGCGACGGACAGGGGGCGCGGGAGCAATCAGCCCCAGCATTTT. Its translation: CATDRGRGSNQPQHF.

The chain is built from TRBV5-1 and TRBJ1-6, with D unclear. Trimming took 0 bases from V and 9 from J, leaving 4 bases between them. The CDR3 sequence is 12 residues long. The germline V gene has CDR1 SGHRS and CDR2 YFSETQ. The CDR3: CASSLGGSPLHF. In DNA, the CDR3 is TGCGCCAGCAGCTTGGGAGGTTCACCCCTCCACTTT.

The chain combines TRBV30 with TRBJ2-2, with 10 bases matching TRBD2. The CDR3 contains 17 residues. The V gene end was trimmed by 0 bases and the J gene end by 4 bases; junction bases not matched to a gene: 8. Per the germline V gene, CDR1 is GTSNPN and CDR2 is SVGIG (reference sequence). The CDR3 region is CAWSVPELAGGTGELFF. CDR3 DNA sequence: TGTGCCTGGAGTGTACCCGAGTTAGCGGGGGGCACCGGGGAGCTGTTTTTT. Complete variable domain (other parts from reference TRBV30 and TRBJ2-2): SQTIHQWPATLVQPVGSPLSLECTVEGTSNPNLYWYRQAAGRGLQLLFYSVGIGQISSEVPQNLSASRPQDRQFILSSKKLLLSDSGFYLCAWSVPELAGGTGELFFGEGSRLTVL.

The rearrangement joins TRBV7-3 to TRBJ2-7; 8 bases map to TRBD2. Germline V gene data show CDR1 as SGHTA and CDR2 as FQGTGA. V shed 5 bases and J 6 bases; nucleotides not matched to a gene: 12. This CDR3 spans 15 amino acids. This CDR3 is CASSHGPGGYGEQYF. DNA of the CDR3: TGTGCCAGCAGCCACGGGCCGGGAGGGTATGGCGAGCAGTACTTC. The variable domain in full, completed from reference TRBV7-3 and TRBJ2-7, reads GAGVSQTPSNKVTEKGKYVELRCDPISGHTALYWYRQSLGQGPEFLIYFQGTGAADDSGLPNDRFFAVRPEGSVSTLKIQRTERGDSAVYLCASSHGPGGYGEQYFGPGTRLTVT.

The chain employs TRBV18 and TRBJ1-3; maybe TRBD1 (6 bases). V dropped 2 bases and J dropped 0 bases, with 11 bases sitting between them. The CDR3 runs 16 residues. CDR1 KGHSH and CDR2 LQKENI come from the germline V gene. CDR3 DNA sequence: TGTGCCAGCTCACCAGTAGACAGGAGCTCTGGAAACACCATATATTTT. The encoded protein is CASSPVDRSSGNTIYF. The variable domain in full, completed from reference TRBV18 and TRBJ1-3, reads NAGVMQNPRHLVRRRGQEARLRCSPMKGHSHVYWYRQLPEEGLKFMVYLQKENIIDESGMPKERFSAEFPKEGPSILRIQQVVRGDSAAYFCASSPVDRSSGNTIYFGEGSWLTVV.

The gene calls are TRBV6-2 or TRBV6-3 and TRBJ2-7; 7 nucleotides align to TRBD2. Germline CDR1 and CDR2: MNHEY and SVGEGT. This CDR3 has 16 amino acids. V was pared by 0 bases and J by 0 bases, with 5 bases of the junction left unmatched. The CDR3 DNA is TGTGCCAGCAGTTACTCGTCAGGGACTAACTCCTACGAGCAGTACTTC. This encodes CASSYSSGTNSYEQYF.

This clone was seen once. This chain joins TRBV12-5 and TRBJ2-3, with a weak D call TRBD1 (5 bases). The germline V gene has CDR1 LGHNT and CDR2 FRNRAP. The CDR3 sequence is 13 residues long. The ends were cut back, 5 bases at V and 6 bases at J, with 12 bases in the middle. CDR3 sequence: CASGQQGGDTQYF. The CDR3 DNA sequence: TGTGCTAGTGGTCAGCAGGGTGGGGATACGCAGTATTTT.

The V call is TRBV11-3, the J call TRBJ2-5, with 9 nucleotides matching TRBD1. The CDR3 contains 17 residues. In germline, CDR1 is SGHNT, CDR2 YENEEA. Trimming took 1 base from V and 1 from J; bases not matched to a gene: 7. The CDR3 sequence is CASSLGRATGGQETQYF. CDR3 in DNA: TGTGCCAGCAGCTTAGGACGGGCGACAGGGGGCCAAGAGACCCAGTACTTC.

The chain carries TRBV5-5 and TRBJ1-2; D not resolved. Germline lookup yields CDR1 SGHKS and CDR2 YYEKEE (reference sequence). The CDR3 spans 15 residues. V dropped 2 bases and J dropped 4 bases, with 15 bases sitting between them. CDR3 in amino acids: CASSFDLGSGYGYTF. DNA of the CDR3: TGTGCCAGCAGCTTCGACCTGGGAAGCGGCTATGGCTACACCTTC.

CDR3 sequence: CASSLSAGLVLHSGNTIYF. CDR3 in DNA: TGTGCCAGCAGCTTATCGGCAGGCTTGGTTTTACACTCTGGAAACACCATATATTTT. J is TRBJ1-3 and V is TRBV7-4; no clear D gene. The V end was cut by 2 bases, the J end by 0 bases, with 20 bases between. Germline CDR1 reads SGHVT; CDR2 reads SQSDAQ. This CDR3 has 19 amino acids.